The 24 T cell receptor beta chains below come from one sample, sequenced in a study of blood T cell repertoires in COVID-19. Profiling relied on immunoSEQ multiplex PCR, and the TCRdb table lists in-frame clones only, not all of them. The table lists 120,000 to 150,000 clones, 84% of them singletons. Material for sequencing was PBMCs or T cells enriched from blood (not recorded which). The receptors derive from a woman between 50 and 59 years old with acute COVID-19.

In nucleotides, the CDR3 is TGCGCCAGCACCGTGGAGACTCCCGCCTACGAGCAGTACTTC. Translated: CASTVETPAYEQYF. V gene TRBV5-1 combines with J gene TRBJ2-7; no reliable D call. Per germline, CDR1 SGHRS and CDR2 YFSETQ. This CDR3 has 14 amino acids. The V and J ends lost 6 bases and 2 bases respectively, with 15 bases between them.

In its sample, this clone was seen a few times. V usage is TRBV2 and J usage is TRBJ2-1; a possible D gene is TRBD1 (5 bases). The V gene lost 3 bases and the J gene lost 5 bases, with 14 bases spanning the gap. The CDR3 consists of 15 residues. The V gene's germline CDR1 is SNHLY and CDR2 FYNNEI. This CDR3 is CASSDSRKGNNEQFF. Here the CDR3 DNA reads TGTGCCAGCAGTGACAGCCGGAAGGGGAACAATGAGCAGTTCTTC.

The chain has TRBV11-2 and TRBJ2-2, with D possibly matching TRBD2 (5 bases). The V gene's germline CDR1 is SGHAT and CDR2 FQNNGV. The CDR3 has 14 residues. Deletions cut 3 bases from V and 6 bases from J, with 11 bases between. The CDR3 coding sequence is TGTGCCAGCAGCTTCGGAGGTCAGGCCGGGGAGCTGTTTTTT. Amino acids: CASSFGGQAGELFF.

The genes are TRBV13 and TRBJ2-4, with D possibly matching TRBD1 (6 bases). Per germline, CDR1 PRHDT and CDR2 FYEKMQ (reference sequence). V lost 4 bases to trimming and J lost 0 bases, with 19 bases between them. The CDR3 length is 18 residues. DNA for the CDR3: TGTGCCAGCAGCTCGAAGAACAGGGAGATAATAGCCAAAAACATTCAGTACTTC. Amino acid sequence: CASSSKNREIIAKNIQYF.

The chain has TRBV5-6 and TRBJ1-1; unclear D gene. Trimming took 4 bases from V and 4 from J, leaving 8 bases between them. The CDR3 runs 12 residues. The germline V gene has CDR1 SGHDT and CDR2 YYEEEE. The CDR3, as DNA: TGTGCCAGCAGCCTTTTTTCCACTGAAGCTTTCTTT. It specifies CASSLFSTEAFF.

This chain connects TRBV5-4 to TRBJ2-7, with 8 bases aligning to TRBD2. V was clipped by 4 bases and J by 3 bases; unmatched bases: 9. This CDR3 spans 15 amino acids. CDR1 is SGHNT, CDR2 YYREEE, per germline (reference sequence). CDR3 nucleotide sequence: TGTGCCAGCAGCCTTCATAGCGGGGCCGTCTACGAGCAGTACTTC. As protein: CASSLHSGAVYEQYF.

This chain joins TRBV19 and TRBJ1-5, with D possibly TRBD1 on 5 matching bases. This CDR3 has 13 residues. CDR1 is LNHDA, CDR2 SQIVND, per germline (reference sequence). V was trimmed by 2 bases and J by 5 bases, leaving 7 bases between them. CDR3 bases: TGTGCCAGTAGTATACGACAGTATCAGCCCCAGCATTTT. This sequence encodes CASSIRQYQPQHF.

The chain combines TRBV7-6 with TRBJ2-2, with D maybe TRBD2 (6 bases). From germline, CDR1 is SGHVS and CDR2 FNYEAQ. Between the trimmed V and J ends, which lost 1 base and 0 bases, there was a span of 15 bases. The CDR3 has 18 residues. The CDR3 coding sequence is TGTGCCAGCAGCTTAGAAGTCATAGCGGCAGCGAACACCGGGGAGCTGTTTTTT. Translated, it gives CASSLEVIAAANTGELFF.

The chain recombines TRBV3-1 (or the pseudogene TRBV3-2) with TRBJ1-2, with 8 bases that match TRBD1. Per the germline V gene, CDR1 is LGHDT and CDR2 is YNNKEL (reference sequence). This CDR3 region has 15 residues. V shed 1 base and J 8 bases; nucleotides not matched to a gene: 9. The CDR3 nucleotides are TGTGCCAGCAGCCAAGTCATGACAGGGGAGCTAGGCTACACCTTC. This codes for CASSQVMTGELGYTF.

The sample holds one count of this clone. The V call is TRBV30, the J call TRBJ1-2; no firm D call. V gave up 2 bases and J gave up 4 bases, with 17 bases separating them. The CDR3 loop spans 15 amino acids. The germline V gene encodes CDR1 GTSNPN and CDR2 SVGIG (reference sequence). The CDR3 reads CAWSPFLDISYGYTF. The CDR3 DNA reads TGTGCCTGGAGTCCTTTCCTTGACATCTCCTATGGCTACACCTTC.

The chain carries TRBV5-1 and TRBJ1-1; tentatively, D is TRBD1 (5 bases). The CDR3 contains 14 residues. With 4 bases removed from V and 2 bases from J, the gap between germline ends came to 12 bases. Germline CDR1 SGHRS, CDR2 YFSETQ. As DNA, the CDR3 is TGCGCCAGCAGCCCAGGGCAGACAAACACTGAAGCTTTCTTT. It encodes CASSPGQTNTEAFF.

The chain links TRBV5-1 to TRBJ2-7; 16 nucleotides agree with TRBD2. Trimming at V came to 4 bases and at J to 5 bases, leaving 6 bases not matched to a gene. The CDR3 is made up of 16 amino acids. Germline lookup yields CDR1 SGHRS and CDR2 YFSETQ. CDR3 residues: CASSPGLAGGPHEQYF. The CDR3 nucleotides are TGCGCCAGCAGCCCGGGACTAGCGGGAGGGCCCCACGAGCAGTACTTC.

The chain employs TRBV5-1 and TRBJ2-7; 8 bases agree with TRBD2. Trimming at V came to 4 bases and at J to 5 bases, leaving 2 bases not matched to a gene. CDR1 and CDR2 from the germline V gene are SGHRS and YFSETQ. The CDR3 runs 12 residues. CDR3 loop: CASSMTSDEQYF. The CDR3 DNA is TGCGCCAGCAGCATGACTAGCGACGAGCAGTACTTC.

Details on this clone: A read error may account for a junction end that differs from germline. The chain employs TRBV2 and TRBJ2-7, with 9 bases that match TRBD1. This CDR3 comprises 15 residues. CDR1 and CDR2 from the germline V gene are SNHLY and FYNNEI. The DNA of the CDR3 is TGTGCCAGCAGGGAAGGGGACAGGGCGGGCTACGAGCAGTACTTC. Protein sequence: CASREGDRAGYEQYF.

The CDR3 DNA reads TGTGCCAGTAGTATTCGAGGGTTCGACGAGCAGTACTTC. Protein sequence: CASSIRGFDEQYF. The gene calls are TRBV19 and TRBJ2-7; the D gene is possibly TRBD2 (5 bases). The CDR3 has 13 amino acids. V shed 3 bases and J shed 5 bases, with 11 bases lying between them. The germline V gene encodes CDR1 LNHDA and CDR2 SQIVND (reference sequence). The full variable domain, in which reference TRBV19 and TRBJ2-7 provide the parts outside the CDR3, is DGGITQSPKYLFRKEGQNVTLSCEQNLNHDAMYWYRQDPGQGLRLIYYSQIVNDFQKGDIAEGYSVSREKKESFPLTVTSAQKNPTAFYLCASSIRGFDEQYFGPGTRLTVT.

The chain has TRBV2 and TRBJ1-5; 8 bases map to TRBD1. V lost 5 bases and J lost 4; bases outside the gene matches: 7. This CDR3 comprises 15 residues. Germline CDR1 and CDR2: SNHLY and FYNNEI. The CDR3 DNA reads as TGTGCCAGCAGTTCCGGGACAGGATTTAATCAGCCCCAGCATTTT. Amino acids: CASSSGTGFNQPQHF.

This clone was observed once. The V and J genes are TRBV30 and TRBJ2-7, with 14 bases aligning to TRBD2. Unmatched junction bases numbered 7, after V lost 5 bases and J lost 7 bases. The CDR3 loop spans 14 amino acids. The germline V gene has CDR1 GTSNPN and CDR2 SVGIG (reference sequence). CDR3 region: CAWETSGRAREQYF. Here the CDR3 DNA reads TGTGCCTGGGAGACTAGCGGGAGGGCACGGGAGCAGTACTTC. The full variable domain, completed using reference TRBV30 and TRBJ2-7, is SQTIHQWPATLVQPVGSPLSLECTVEGTSNPNLYWYRQAAGRGLQLLFYSVGIGQISSEVPQNLSASRPQDRQFILSSKKLLLSDSGFYLCAWETSGRAREQYFGPGTRLTVT.

The chain is built from TRBV21-1 and TRBJ1-5; TRBD1, the table's D call, lacks a check against the DNA. TRBV21-1 is noted as a pseudogene. This CDR3 contains 16 residues. The CDR3 here is CASSKEAGPNNQPQHF. The CDR3 DNA is TGTGCCAGCAGCAAAGAGGCAGGGCCGAACAATCAGCCCCAGCATTTT.

The genes are TRBV10-3 and TRBJ2-7; tentatively, D is TRBD2 (7 bases). This CDR3 spans 15 amino acids. V shed 6 bases and J shed 3 bases, with 18 bases lying between them. Germline V gives CDR1 ENHRY, CDR2 SYGVKD. The DNA for the CDR3 is TGTGCCATCAGCCCCGGGGGGCGGTTTGTCTACGAGCAGTACTTC. Residues: CAISPGGRFVYEQYF.

This clone showed up just once. The rearrangement joins TRBV5-8 to TRBJ1-2, with unresolved D. CDR3 size: 13 residues. With 3 bases removed from V and 0 bases from J, the gap between germline ends came to 6 bases. CDR1 SGHTS and CDR2 YDEGEE come from the germline V gene. This CDR3 is CASSSSANYGYTF. In DNA form, the CDR3 reads TGTGCCAGCAGCTCCTCAGCTAACTATGGCTACACCTTC.

This clone has a handful of counts. Within the sample, other DNA sequences also encode this same CDR3. The chain joins TRBV28 to TRBJ2-7, with 10 bases lining up with TRBD2. Germline V gene lookup returns CDR1 MDHEN and CDR2 SYDVKM. The CDR3 contains 14 residues. The ends lost 3 bases at V and 6 bases at J; junction bases unmatched: 5. The DNA for the CDR3 is TGTGCCAGCAGTTTGGCTAGCGGGAGAGGCGAGCAGTACTTC. This sequence encodes CASSLASGRGEQYF.

The rearrangement uses TRBV24-1 and TRBJ2-1; 14 bases agree with TRBD2. Germline CDR1 KGHDR, CDR2 SFDVKD. There are 17 residues in the CDR3. Trimming removed 9 bases from V and 9 bases from J; junction bases left unmatched: 15. The CDR3 loop reads CATQQQPGLAGVGEQFF. DNA of the CDR3: TGTGCCACCCAGCAACAACCGGGACTAGCGGGAGTCGGTGAGCAGTTCTTC.

This clone was detected once. This CDR3 reads CATSRARGGSSYNEQFF. The CDR3 bases are TGTGCCACCAGCAGGGCTCGGGGGGGTAGCTCCTACAATGAGCAGTTCTTC. The chain employs TRBV15 and TRBJ2-1; 8 positions agree with TRBD2. The trim removed 3 bases at V and 0 bases at J, leaving 7 bases unmatched. Germline CDR1 LNHNV, CDR2 YYDKDF (reference sequence). The CDR3 sequence is 17 residues long.

V and J are TRBV3-1 (or the pseudogene TRBV3-2) and TRBJ2-1, with D perhaps matching TRBD2 (7 bases). The germline V gene encodes CDR1 LGHDT and CDR2 YNNKEL (reference sequence). The CDR3 is 17 residues long. The V end lost 4 bases, the J end lost 3 bases, and 19 bases lay between the germline ends. The CDR3 loop is CASSPRDKGLIYNEQFF. The DNA of the CDR3 is TGTGCCAGCAGCCCCCGGGACAAGGGACTAATCTACAATGAGCAGTTCTTC.